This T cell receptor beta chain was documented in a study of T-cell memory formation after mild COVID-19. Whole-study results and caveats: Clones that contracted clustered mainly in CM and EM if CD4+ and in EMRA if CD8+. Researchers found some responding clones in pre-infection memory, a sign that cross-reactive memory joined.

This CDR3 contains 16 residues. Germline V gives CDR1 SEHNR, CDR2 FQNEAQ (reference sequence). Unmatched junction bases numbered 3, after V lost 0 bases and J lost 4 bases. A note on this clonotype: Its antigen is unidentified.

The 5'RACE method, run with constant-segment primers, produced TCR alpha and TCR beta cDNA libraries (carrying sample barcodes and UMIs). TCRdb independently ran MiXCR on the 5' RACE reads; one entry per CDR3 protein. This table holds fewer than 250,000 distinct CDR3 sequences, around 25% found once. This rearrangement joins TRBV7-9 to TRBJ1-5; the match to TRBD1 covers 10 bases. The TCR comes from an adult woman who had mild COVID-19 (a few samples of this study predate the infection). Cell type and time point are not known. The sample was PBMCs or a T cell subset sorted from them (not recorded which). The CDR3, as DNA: TGTGCCAGCAGCTTAGCAGGGGACAGGGGAAATCAGCCCCAGCATTTT. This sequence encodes CASSLAGDRGNQPQHF. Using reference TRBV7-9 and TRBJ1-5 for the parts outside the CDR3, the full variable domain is DTGVSQNPRHKITKRGQNVTFRCDPISEHNRLYWYRQTLGQGPEFLTYFQNEAQLEKSRLLSDRFSAERPKGSFSTLEIQRTEQGDSAMYLCASSLAGDRGNQPQHFGDGTRLSIL.